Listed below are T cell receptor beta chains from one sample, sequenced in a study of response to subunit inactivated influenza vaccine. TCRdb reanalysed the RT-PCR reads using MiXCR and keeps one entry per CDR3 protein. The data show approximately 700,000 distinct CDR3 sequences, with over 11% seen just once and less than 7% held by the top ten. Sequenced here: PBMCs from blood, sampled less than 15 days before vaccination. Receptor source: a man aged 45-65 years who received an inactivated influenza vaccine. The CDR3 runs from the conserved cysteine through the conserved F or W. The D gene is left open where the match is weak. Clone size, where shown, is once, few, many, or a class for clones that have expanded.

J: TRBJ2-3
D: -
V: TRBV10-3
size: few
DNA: TGTGCCATCAGTGGAGTAGACACAGATACGCAGTATTTT
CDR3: CAISGVDTDTQYF

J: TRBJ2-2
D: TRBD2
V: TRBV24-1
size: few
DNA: TGTGCCACCAGCGGCAGGCTAGCGGGAGGGGCGAACACCGGGGAGCTGTTTTTT
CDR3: CATSGRLAGGANTGELFF

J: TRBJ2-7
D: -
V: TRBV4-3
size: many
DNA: TGCGCCAGCAACAACAAACGGGCCCGACAGATTCCCTACGAGCAGTACTTC
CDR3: CASNNKRARQIPYEQYF

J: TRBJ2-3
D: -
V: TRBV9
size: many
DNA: TGTGCCAGCAGGGAGGGAAGACTCACAGATACGCAGTATTTT
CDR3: CASREGRLTDTQYF

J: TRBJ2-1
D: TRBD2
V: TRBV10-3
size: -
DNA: TGTGCCGCAAGCGGGGGGCTAGGGTATGAGCAGTTCTTC
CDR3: CAASGGLGYEQFF

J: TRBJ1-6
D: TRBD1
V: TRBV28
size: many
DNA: TGTGCCAGCAGTTCGGACAGGGTATATTCACCCCTCCACTTT
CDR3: CASSSDRVYSPLHF

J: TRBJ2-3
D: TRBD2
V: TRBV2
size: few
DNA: TGTGCCAGCAGTGTGTCTGCTAGCGGTACTAGCACAGATACGCAGTATTTT
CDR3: CASSVSASGTSTDTQYF

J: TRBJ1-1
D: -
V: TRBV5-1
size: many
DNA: TGCGCCAGCACCCACGGGAAAGCTAACACTGAAGCTTTCTTT
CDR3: CASTHGKANTEAFF

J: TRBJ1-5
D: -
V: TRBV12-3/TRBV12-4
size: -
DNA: TGTGCCAGCAGTTCGTGGGGTCAGCCCCAGCATTTT
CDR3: CASSSWGQPQHF

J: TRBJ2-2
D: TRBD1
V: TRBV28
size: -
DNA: TGTGCCAGCAGCGCGACAGGGGGTCTGTTTTTT
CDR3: CASSATGGLFF

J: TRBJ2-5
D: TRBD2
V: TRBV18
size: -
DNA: TGTGCCAGCTCACCACCAGGTCCGGGACTAGACTTAGAGACCCAGTACTTC
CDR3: CASSPPGPGLDLETQYF

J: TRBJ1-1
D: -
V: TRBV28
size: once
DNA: TGTGCCAGCAGTTCCCCAGGCCTAAACACTGAAGCTTTCTTT
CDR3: CASSSPGLNTEAFF

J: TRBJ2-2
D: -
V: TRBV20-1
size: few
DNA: TGCAGTGCTAACAACCGGGACGTGGGGAACGGGGAGCTGTTTTTT
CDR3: CSANNRDVGNGELFF

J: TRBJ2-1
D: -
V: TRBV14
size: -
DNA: TGTGCCAGCAGCGGAGGCGCAGGGGAAGCCTACAATGAGCAGTTCTTC
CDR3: CASSGGAGEAYNEQFF

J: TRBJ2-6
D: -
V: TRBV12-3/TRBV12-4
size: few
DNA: TGTGCCAGCAGTTTGGGGTCAGGGGCCTCTGGGGCCAACGTCCTGACTTTC
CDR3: CASSLGSGASGANVLTF

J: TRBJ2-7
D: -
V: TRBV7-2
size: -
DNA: TGTGCCAGCAGCCCTGGGACCGTTCTCTCCTACGAGCAGTACTTC
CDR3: CASSPGTVLSYEQYF

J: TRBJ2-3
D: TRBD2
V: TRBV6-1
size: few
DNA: TGTGCCAGCCATGCGGGGGGGGCGCAGACAGATACGCAGTATTTT
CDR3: CASHAGGAQTDTQYF

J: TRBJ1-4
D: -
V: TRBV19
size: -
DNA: TGTGCCAGTAGTACCGGGGCCGCAGAGGAAAAACTGTTTTTT
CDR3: CASSTGAAEEKLFF

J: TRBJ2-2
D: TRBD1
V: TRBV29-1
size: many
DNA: TGCAGCGTTGGAGGCGGCCGGGACAGGACCGTCCTGAACACCGGGGAGCTGTTTTTT
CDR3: CSVGGGRDRTVLNTGELFF

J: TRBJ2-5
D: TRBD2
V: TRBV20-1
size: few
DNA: TGCAGTGCTAGAGATTTGACTAGCGGAGAGACCCAGTACTTC
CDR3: CSARDLTSGETQYF

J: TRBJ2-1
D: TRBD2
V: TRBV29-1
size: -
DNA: TGCAGCGTTGGCCCGCGGGACTACCCTTGGGATGAGCAGTTCTTC
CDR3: CSVGPRDYPWDEQFF

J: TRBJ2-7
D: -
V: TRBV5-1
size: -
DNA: TGCGCCAGCAGCTTGGGTAGGCAGGGGACCTCCTACGAGCAGTACTTC
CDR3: CASSLGRQGTSYEQYF

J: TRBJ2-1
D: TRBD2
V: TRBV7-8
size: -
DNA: TGTGCCAGCAGCTTATATTCCCTACTAGCGGGAGGGCCCAGCTACCATGAGCAGTTCTTC
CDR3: CASSLYSLLAGGPSYHEQFF

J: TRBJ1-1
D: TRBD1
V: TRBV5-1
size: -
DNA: TGCGCCAGCAGCCCGGGACAGGGATTGAGCACTGAAGCTTTCTTT
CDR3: CASSPGQGLSTEAFF

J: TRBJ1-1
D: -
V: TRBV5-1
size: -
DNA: TGCGCCAGCAGCTTGCAGGCGGACACTGAAGCTTTCTTT
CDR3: CASSLQADTEAFF

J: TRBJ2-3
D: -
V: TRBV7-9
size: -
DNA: TGTGCCAGCAGTTTGGATGCGGGCGCAGATACGCAGTATTTT
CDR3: CASSLDAGADTQYF

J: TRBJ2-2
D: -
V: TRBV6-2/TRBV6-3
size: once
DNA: TGTGCCAGCAGGAAAGCTGGGTTGAAGCTGTTTTTT
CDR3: CASRKAGLKLFF